The rows below give T cell receptor beta chains drawn from one sample of a study of T cell responses to AZD1222 COVID-19 vaccine. The method was immunoSEQ multiplex PCR; TCRdb's version includes in-frame clones alone and lacks a portion of them. The profile covers some 140,000 clones, with roughly 90% appearing a single time and just over 3% taken by the ten largest. The specimen comprised peripheral blood, sampled on day 0 of AZD1222 vaccination. Receptors originate from an adult in good health. CDR3s include the opening cysteine and the closing phenylalanine or tryptophan. A D gene is named only where the DNA matches it firmly. Clone size, where shown, is once, few, many, or a class for clones that have expanded.

.,TRBV2,TRBD2,TRBJ2-1,CASRGGQTIGTSGSNKYNEQFF,TGTGCCAGCAGGGGGGGACAGACGATCGGGACTAGCGGGAGTAATAAGTACAATGAGCAGTTCTTC
.,TRBV18,.,TRBJ1-2,CASSPDRTAQQGYTF,TGTGCCAGCTCACCGGACCGGACGGCGCAGCAAGGCTACACCTTC
.,TRBV3-1/TRBV3-2,.,TRBJ1-3,CASSTVGNTIYF,TGTGCCAGCAGCACGGTCGGAAACACCATATATTTT
.,TRBV5-1,TRBD2,TRBJ2-3,CASSLRTSGPTDTQYF,TGCGCCAGCAGCTTAAGGACTAGCGGTCCCACAGATACGCAGTATTTT
.,TRBV19,.,TRBJ1-1,CASSMMRFRNTEAFF,TGTGCCAGTAGTATGATGAGGTTCAGGAACACTGAAGCTTTCTTT
.,TRBV6-2/TRBV6-3,TRBD2,TRBJ2-1,CASSSRLAGGSFF,TGTGCCAGCAGTTCACGTCTAGCGGGAGGTTCATTCTTC
.,TRBV18,.,TRBJ2-3,CASSPGTQTDTQYF,TGTGCCAGCTCACCAGGGACCCAGACAGATACGCAGTATTTT
.,TRBV19,.,TRBJ1-6,CASSIRESYNSPLHF,TGTGCCAGTAGTATCCGAGAGTCCTATAATTCACCCCTCCACTTT
.,TRBV27,TRBD2,TRBJ2-2,CASTPLAGTITGELFF,TGTGCCAGCACCCCACTAGCGGGCACTATCACCGGGGAGCTGTTTTTT
.,TRBV29-1,.,TRBJ2-7,CSVVLSPVRSYEQYF,TGCAGCGTTGTTTTAAGTCCAGTCCGGTCGTACGAGCAGTACTTC
.,TRBV27,.,TRBJ2-7,CASSLTGSYEQYF,TGTGCCAGCAGTTTAACAGGGTCCTACGAGCAGTACTTC
once,TRBV28,.,TRBJ1-1,CASRLVWGRNTEAFF,TGTGCCAGCAGGCTTGTATGGGGTAGGAACACTGAAGCTTTCTTT
.,TRBV4-3,.,TRBJ2-6,CASSPLAASSGANVLTF,TGCGCCAGCAGCCCCTTAGCGGCTAGCTCTGGGGCCAACGTCCTGACTTTC
.,TRBV27,.,TRBJ2-7,CASSSLGTTVHEQYF,TGTGCCAGCAGTAGCCTCGGGACGACGGTTCACGAGCAGTACTTC
.,TRBV6-5,TRBD2,TRBJ2-2,CASRASGRALGELFF,TGTGCCAGCAGGGCTAGCGGGAGGGCATTAGGGGAGCTGTTTTTT
.,TRBV18,TRBD1,TRBJ1-1,CASQETGGATEAFF,TGTGCCAGCCAAGAAACAGGGGGCGCGACTGAAGCTTTCTTT
.,TRBV11-2,.,TRBJ2-1,CASSLDRSYNEQFF,TGTGCCAGCAGCTTAGATCGTTCTTACAATGAGCAGTTCTTC
.,TRBV6-4,.,TRBJ1-1,CASSEELNTEAFF,TGTGCCAGCAGTGAGGAGCTTAACACTGAAGCTTTCTTT
.,TRBV21-1,.,TRBJ1-1,CATTEGSVTEAFF,TGTGCCACCACAGAGGGCTCGGTCACTGAAGCTTTCTTT
.,TRBV6-1,.,TRBJ2-7,CASSENGLSYEQYF,TGTGCCAGCAGTGAAAATGGCCTCTCCTACGAGCAGTACTTC
.,TRBV19,TRBD2,TRBJ2-1,CASRSVGTSGIEQFF,TGTGCCAGTAGATCCGTCGGGACTAGCGGGATCGAGCAGTTCTTC
.,TRBV27,.,TRBJ2-7,CASQPSGAPYEQYF,TGTGCCAGCCAGCCGTCCGGGGCGCCCTACGAGCAGTACTTC
.,TRBV3-1/TRBV3-2,TRBD2,TRBJ2-1,CASSQGDSGRASYSYNEQFF,TGTGCCAGCAGCCAAGGAGATAGCGGGAGGGCCTCTTACTCCTACAATGAGCAGTTCTTC
.,TRBV30,.,TRBJ1-2,CAWRGLEGGYTF,TGTGCCTGGAGGGGCCTAGAAGGTGGCTACACCTTC
.,TRBV10-3,TRBD1,TRBJ2-1,CAISLKDRRNEQFF,TGTGCCATCAGTTTAAAGGACAGGAGAAATGAGCAGTTCTTC
.,TRBV6-2/TRBV6-3,TRBD2,TRBJ2-1,CASSRLGLAGNHNEQFF,TGTGCCAGCAGCCGACTGGGACTAGCGGGAAATCACAATGAGCAGTTCTTC
.,TRBV29-1,.,TRBJ2-4,CSGEQGEGPKNIQYF,TGCAGCGGGGAGCAGGGTGAAGGTCCCAAAAACATTCAGTACTTC
.,TRBV6-5,.,TRBJ1-1,CASSYGTEAFF,TGTGCCAGCAGTTACGGCACTGAAGCTTTCTTT
few,TRBV12-3/TRBV12-4,.,TRBJ2-7,CASSLSGSEQYF,TGTGCCAGCAGTTTGTCAGGATCCGAGCAGTACTTC
.,TRBV12-3/TRBV12-4,TRBD1,TRBJ1-1,CASNPTGRTEAFF,TGTGCCAGCAACCCGACAGGGCGAACTGAAGCTTTCTTT
.,TRBV4-3,.,TRBJ1-5,CASSQEEGRPQHF,TGCGCCAGCAGCCAAGAAGAGGGGCGGCCCCAGCATTTT
.,TRBV5-1,TRBD1,TRBJ1-3,CASSSRQGAAGNTIYF,TGCGCCAGCAGCTCCCGACAGGGGGCGGCCGGAAACACCATATATTTT
.,TRBV19,.,TRBJ2-3,CASSSRAFTDTQYF,TGTGCCAGTAGTAGTCGGGCTTTCACAGATACGCAGTATTTT
.,TRBV3-1/TRBV3-2,.,TRBJ2-7,CASSQGRDSPYEQYF,TGTGCCAGCAGCCAAGGGCGGGACAGCCCCTACGAGCAGTACTTC
.,TRBV6-2/TRBV6-3,.,TRBJ2-7,CASSYRVGGVTYEQYF,TGTGCCAGCAGTTACAGGGTTGGCGGGGTTACCTACGAGCAGTACTTC
once,TRBV2,.,TRBJ2-1,CASSEQESRWRQFF,TGTGCCAGCAGTGAGCAGGAAAGTCGTTGGCGGCAGTTCTTC
.,TRBV5-6,.,TRBJ2-7,CASSLQGTAAEQYF,TGTGCCAGCAGCTTACAGGGTACAGCGGCCGAGCAGTACTTC
.,TRBV7-2,TRBD2,TRBJ2-2,CASSLEGPTSANTGELFF,TGTGCCAGCAGCTTAGAAGGACCGACTAGCGCGAACACCGGGGAGCTGTTTTTT
.,TRBV19,.,TRBJ1-1,CASSLNMNTEAFF,TGTGCCAGTAGCCTAAACATGAACACTGAAGCTTTCTTT
.,TRBV4-3,.,TRBJ2-3,CASSQVWTPDTQYF,TGCGCCAGCAGCCAAGTATGGACGCCAGATACGCAGTATTTT
.,TRBV27,TRBD2,TRBJ2-1,CASSSGLAGGLSEQFF,TGTGCCAGCAGTTCCGGACTAGCGGGAGGGCTAAGTGAGCAGTTCTTC
once,TRBV11-2,TRBD2,TRBJ2-1,CASSSGGLAGDNEQFF,TGTGCCAGCAGCTCCGGCGGGCTAGCGGGAGATAATGAGCAGTTCTTC
.,TRBV7-8,.,TRBJ1-1,CASSLRPRLLKGSEAFF,TGTGCCAGCAGCCTCCGCCCCCGGTTATTAAAGGGTTCTGAAGCTTTCTTT
once,TRBV11-1,.,TRBJ1-2,CASSLTENYGYTF,TGTGCCAGCAGCCTCACAGAGAACTATGGCTACACCTTC
.,TRBV19,TRBD2,TRBJ2-5,CASGGPEGLAGGQETQYF,TGTGCCAGTGGAGGTCCCGAGGGACTAGCGGGAGGGCAAGAGACCCAGTACTTC
.,TRBV19,.,TRBJ1-5,CASSRGSNQPQHF,TGTGCCAGTAGTCGAGGGAGCAATCAGCCCCAGCATTTT
.,TRBV30,TRBD1,TRBJ2-7,CAWGGTGLNEQYF,TGTGCCTGGGGTGGGACAGGGTTAAACGAGCAGTACTTC
.,TRBV7-9,TRBD1,TRBJ2-2,CASSTRTGGNTGELFF,TGTGCCAGCAGCACGCGGACAGGGGGGAACACCGGGGAGCTGTTTTTT
.,TRBV4-1,.,TRBJ1-1,CASSQGTADLNTEAFF,TGCGCCAGCAGCCAAGGGACAGCGGACTTGAACACTGAAGCTTTCTTT
.,TRBV4-2,TRBD2,TRBJ2-1,CAPFRPGLAGGGEQFF,TGTGCCCCGTTTCGACCAGGACTAGCGGGAGGCGGTGAGCAGTTCTTC